This T cell receptor (beta chain) emerged from a study of blood T cell repertoires in COVID-19. This CDR3 has 12 residues. V lost 4 bases to trimming and J lost 8 bases, with 11 bases between them. CDR1 is SEHNR, CDR2 FQNEAQ, per germline (reference sequence). Produced via immunoSEQ multiplex PCR; TCRdb's table is partial and in-frame only. The data contain some 120,000 clones, around nine tenths of them seen just once; the ten biggest clones take up about 2%. The receptor comes from a woman between 50 and 59 years old with acute or convalescent COVID-19. Source material: peripheral blood. The chain couples TRBV7-9 to TRBJ1-2, with unresolved D. The CDR3 region has the DNA TGTGCCAGCAGCTACATCAATATGGGCTACACCTTC. Encoded protein: CASSYINMGYTF.